The next 16 T cell receptor beta chains were all read from a single sample in a study of T cells and copy number aberrations in small-cell lung cancer. The protocol was immunoSEQ multiplex PCR, while the TCRdb copy is restricted to in-frame clones and leaves out a portion. This table has about 6,800 clones, roughly three quarters appearing once. Sequenced sample: normal tissue next to the tumor. Receptors were obtained from a woman in her 70s with small cell lung cancer. Some clones in this sample may be carry-over from other donors' samples.

The chain uses TRBV5-6 and TRBJ1-3; D is undetermined. Deletions cut 1 base from V and 0 bases from J, with 11 bases between. The germline CDR1 and CDR2 sequences are SGHDT and YYEEEE. This CDR3 comprises 16 residues. The CDR3 nucleotides are TGTGCCAGCAGCTTGTTAGGACTGAACTCTGGAAACACCATATATTTT. Translating it yields CASSLLGLNSGNTIYF.

The CDR3 loop is CASAPLAGGDTQYF. The CDR3 DNA is TGCGCCAGCGCCCCACTAGCGGGAGGAGATACGCAGTATTTT. This sequence joins TRBV4-3 and TRBJ2-3; 12 positions agree with TRBD2. V shed 8 bases and J 5 bases; nucleotides not matched to a gene: 5. Germline V gives CDR1 LGHNA, CDR2 YSLEER. This CDR3 region has 14 residues.

The rearrangement links TRBV28 to TRBJ2-1; 9 nucleotides match TRBD2. The trim removed 6 bases at V and 7 bases at J, leaving 10 bases unmatched. Germline V gene lookup returns CDR1 MDHEN and CDR2 SYDVKM. This CDR3 has 15 residues. CDR3 coding DNA: TGTGCCAGCAGCGTCATAGCGGGAGAAGGTAATGAGCAGTTCTTC. Translation: CASSVIAGEGNEQFF.

The chain links TRBV19 to TRBJ2-1; 8 bases are shared with TRBD2. CDR1 LNHDA and CDR2 SQIVND come from the germline V gene (reference sequence). V was pared by 3 bases and J by 5 bases, with 6 bases of the junction left unmatched. This CDR3 region has 15 residues. The CDR3 loop is CASSIAGGGNNEQFF. CDR3 coding DNA: TGTGCCAGTAGTATCGCCGGGGGGGGGAACAATGAGCAGTTCTTC.

The V and J genes are TRBV10-2 and TRBJ2-3, with D tentatively TRBD2 (5 bases). The CDR3 loop spans 15 amino acids. The V gene's germline CDR1 is WSHSY and CDR2 SAAADI. Trimming pared 2 bases from V and 6 bases from J, leaving 15 bases between. The CDR3 sequence is CASSEIVFSGDTQYF. The CDR3 DNA reads as TGCGCCAGCAGTGAGATAGTGTTTTCGGGGGATACGCAGTATTTT.

In this sample, this clone is medium-sized. V gene TRBV29-1 combines with J gene TRBJ2-3, with D unclear. CDR1 SQVTM and CDR2 ANQGSEA come from the germline V gene. V dropped 7 bases and J dropped 3 bases, with 17 bases sitting between them. The CDR3 sequence is 14 residues long. The CDR3 nucleotides read TGCAGCGCTCCCGCTAGTAGAAGTACAGATACGCAGTATTTT. Its translation: CSAPASRSTDTQYF.

The chain carries TRBV11-1 and TRBJ2-7, with 7 bases fitting TRBD1. The CDR3 spans 12 residues. V shed 2 bases, J shed 6 bases, and the junction held 1 base outside the gene matches. In germline, CDR1 is SGHAT, CDR2 FQDESV (reference sequence). The CDR3 sequence is CASSLKGAEQYF. The DNA for the CDR3 is TGTGCCAGCAGCTTAAAGGGGGCCGAGCAGTACTTC.

J is TRBJ2-7 and V is TRBV2, with TRBD2 identical over 7 bases. CDR3 size: 12 residues. The germline V gene encodes CDR1 SNHLY and CDR2 FYNNEI. V gave up 8 bases and J gave up 3 bases; unmatched junction bases: 4. The CDR3 sequence is CASGLVIYEQYF. In nucleotides, the CDR3 is TGTGCCAGCGGACTAGTGATCTACGAGCAGTACTTC.

The genes are TRBV6-1 and TRBJ2-4; D remains ambiguous. The germline CDR1 and CDR2 sequences are MNHNS and SASEGT. Trimming removed 2 bases from V and 0 bases from J, with 11 bases in between. The CDR3 spans 16 residues. CDR3 in amino acids: CASSELSDIAKNIQYF. In nucleotides, the CDR3 is TGTGCCAGCAGTGAATTGAGCGATATAGCCAAAAACATTCAGTACTTC.

The chain is built from TRBV6-5 and TRBJ1-1, with 12 bases that match TRBD1. CDR1 is MNHEY, CDR2 SVGAGI, per germline. J lost 5 bases, V lost 10 bases, and 5 bases had no gene match. There are 13 residues in the CDR3. The CDR3 is CATGTGGRTEAFF. The DNA for the CDR3 is TGTGCCACCGGGACAGGGGGCCGTACTGAAGCTTTCTTT.

The chain uses TRBV25-1 and TRBJ2-5; a possible D gene is TRBD2 (5 bases). Looked up from germline, CDR1 is MGHDK and CDR2 is SYGVNS. The CDR3 has 13 residues. Trimming cost V 4 bases and J 5 bases, with 11 bases left between them. CDR3 region: CASSGGSGETQYF. Written as DNA, the CDR3 is TGTGCCAGCAGTGGTGGGAGTGGGGAGACCCAGTACTTC.

The V and J genes are TRBV6-5 and TRBJ2-7; D not certain. The germline CDR1 and CDR2 sequences are MNHEY and SVGAGI. The V end was cut by 6 bases, the J end by 5 bases, with 8 bases between. The CDR3 is 11 amino acids. The CDR3 region has the DNA TGTGCCAGCAGCCTCTATAACGAGCAGTACTTC. Protein: CASSLYNEQYF.

The chain uses TRBV27 and TRBJ2-3; 12 bases match TRBD2. V shed 2 bases and J 2 bases; nucleotides not matched to a gene: 2. CDR3 size: 16 residues. Germline-derived CDR1 and CDR2 are MNHEY and SMNVEV (reference sequence). DNA for the CDR3: TGTGCCAGCAGTTTAGGACTAGCGGGGATCACAGATACGCAGTATTTT. Translated: CASSLGLAGITDTQYF.

The chain recombines TRBV20-1 with TRBJ1-1, with 9 bases matching TRBD1. In germline, CDR1 is DFQATT, CDR2 SNEGSKA (reference sequence). There are 11 residues in the CDR3. J was trimmed by 8 bases and V by 6 bases; bases with no gene match: 4. CDR3 coding DNA: TGCAGTGCCACAGGGGGCGTAGAAGCTTTCTTT. Protein product: CSATGGVEAFF.

The chain recombines TRBV5-1 with TRBJ2-1; 11 nucleotides align to TRBD2. CDR3 length equals 16 residues. V dropped 4 bases and J dropped 7; count of bases not matched to a gene: 10. In germline, CDR1 is SGHRS, CDR2 YFSETQ. This CDR3 reads CASSPILAGGENEQFF. The DNA of the CDR3 is TGCGCCAGCAGCCCAATCCTAGCGGGAGGTGAGAATGAGCAGTTCTTC.

The V call is TRBV4-2, the J call TRBJ2-1; 9 positions agree with TRBD2. The junction had 9 bases not matched to a gene; V was cut back by 4 bases and J by 2 bases. The CDR3 runs 17 residues. CDR1 is LGHNA, CDR2 YNFKEQ, per germline. The CDR3 DNA reads as TGTGCCAGCAGCCGAGCCCTAATAGCGGGAGCCTACAATGAGCAGTTCTTC. This sequence encodes CASSRALIAGAYNEQFF.